This TCR beta chain was sequenced during a study of shared clonotypes between healthy human individuals. Study as a whole: For every donor, three CD4 naive, three CD4 memory, two CD8 naive and one CD8 memory plates were used. Broader study findings: A limitation of the genetic and exposure-history diversity represented arose from few donors. Tissues were not sampled, only blood, and their repertoires likely differ.

The germline gives CDR1 MNHEY, CDR2 SVGAGI. J was trimmed by 11 bases and V by 6 bases; bases with no gene match: 9. The CDR3 is 15 amino acids. CD45RO-negative cells were positively selected for CCR7, leaving out terminally differentiated effector memory CD45RA+ cells. Within Nashville, Tennessee resided all donors, each a Caucasian adult. On this clone itself: Antigen unknown.

Method: immunoSEQ multiplex PCR; TCRdb's copy keeps in-frame clones and lacks some. The table shows around 2,000,000 clones, with about 92% occurring only once. The chain uses TRBV6-5 and TRBJ2-2; 13 bases match TRBD2. Sequencing used naive CD8+ T cells from PBMCs. This receptor was obtained from a man in his late teens or twenties in good health. Some clones in this sample may be carry-over from other donors' samples. The chain's CDR3 is CASRPLAGGPTELFF. The DNA of the CDR3 is TGTGCCAGCAGACCACTAGCGGGAGGGCCCACCGAGCTGTTTTTT.